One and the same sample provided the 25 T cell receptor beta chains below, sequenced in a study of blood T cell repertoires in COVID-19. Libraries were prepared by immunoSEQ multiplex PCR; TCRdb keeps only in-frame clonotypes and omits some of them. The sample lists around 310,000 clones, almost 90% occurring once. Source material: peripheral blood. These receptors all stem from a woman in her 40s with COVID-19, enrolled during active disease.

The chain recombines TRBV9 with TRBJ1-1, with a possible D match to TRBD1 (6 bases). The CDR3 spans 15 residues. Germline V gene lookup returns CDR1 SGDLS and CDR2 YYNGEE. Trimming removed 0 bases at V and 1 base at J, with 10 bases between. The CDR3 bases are TGTGCCAGCAGCGTAGGCGGGGGGCCGAACACTGAAGCTTTCTTT. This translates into CASSVGGGPNTEAFF. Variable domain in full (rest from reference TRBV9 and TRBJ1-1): DSGVTQTPKHLITATGQRVTLRCSPRSGDLSVYWYQQSLDQGLQFLIQYYNGEERAKGNILERFSAQQFPDLHSELNLSSLELGDSALYFCASSVGGGPNTEAFFGQGTRLTVV.

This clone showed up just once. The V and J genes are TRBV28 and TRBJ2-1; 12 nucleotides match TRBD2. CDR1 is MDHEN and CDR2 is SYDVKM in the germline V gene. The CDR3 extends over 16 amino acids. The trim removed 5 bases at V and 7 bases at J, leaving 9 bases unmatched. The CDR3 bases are TGTGCCAGCAGTCTACGGACTAGCGGGATGAAGAATGAGCAGTTCTTC. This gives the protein CASSLRTSGMKNEQFF.

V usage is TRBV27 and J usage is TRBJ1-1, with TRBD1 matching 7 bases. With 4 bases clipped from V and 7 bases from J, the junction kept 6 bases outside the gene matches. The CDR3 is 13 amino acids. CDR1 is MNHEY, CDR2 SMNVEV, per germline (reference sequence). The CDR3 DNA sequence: TGTGCCAGCAGTTCCGGACAGGCCCGTGAAGCTTTCTTT. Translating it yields CASSSGQAREAFF.

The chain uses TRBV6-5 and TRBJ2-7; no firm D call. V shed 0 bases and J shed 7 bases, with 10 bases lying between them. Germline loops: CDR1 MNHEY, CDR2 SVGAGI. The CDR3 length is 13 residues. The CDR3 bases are TGTGCCAGCAGTTACTCGACCTTGAGGGAGCAGTACTTC. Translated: CASSYSTLREQYF.

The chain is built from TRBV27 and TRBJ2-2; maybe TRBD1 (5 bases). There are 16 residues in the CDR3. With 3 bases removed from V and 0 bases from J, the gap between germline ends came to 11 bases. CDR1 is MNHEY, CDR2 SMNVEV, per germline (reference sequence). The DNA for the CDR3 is TGTGCCAGCAGTTTCAAGGGGTTGGCGAACACCGGGGAGCTGTTTTTT. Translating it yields CASSFKGLANTGELFF.

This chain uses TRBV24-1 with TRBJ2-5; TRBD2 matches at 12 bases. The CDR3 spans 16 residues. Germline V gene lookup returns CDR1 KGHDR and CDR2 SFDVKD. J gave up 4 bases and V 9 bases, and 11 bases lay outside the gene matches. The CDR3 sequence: CATGGVTSGGLETQYF. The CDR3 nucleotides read TGTGCCACCGGGGGGGTGACTAGCGGGGGCTTAGAGACCCAGTACTTC.

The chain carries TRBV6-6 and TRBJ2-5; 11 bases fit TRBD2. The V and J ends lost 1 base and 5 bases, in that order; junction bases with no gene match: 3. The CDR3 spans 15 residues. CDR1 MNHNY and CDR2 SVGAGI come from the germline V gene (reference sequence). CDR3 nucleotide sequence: TGTGCCAGCAGTTACTTAGCGGGGGGGGTGGAGACCCAGTACTTC. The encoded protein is CASSYLAGGVETQYF.

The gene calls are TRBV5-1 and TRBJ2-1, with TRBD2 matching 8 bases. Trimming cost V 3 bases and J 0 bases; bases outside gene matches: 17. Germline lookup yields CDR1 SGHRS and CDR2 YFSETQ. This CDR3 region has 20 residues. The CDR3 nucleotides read TGCGCCAGCAGCTGGGTAGGGTGGGCTAGCGGGTCTAGCTCCTACAATGAGCAGTTCTTC. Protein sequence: CASSWVGWASGSSSYNEQFF.

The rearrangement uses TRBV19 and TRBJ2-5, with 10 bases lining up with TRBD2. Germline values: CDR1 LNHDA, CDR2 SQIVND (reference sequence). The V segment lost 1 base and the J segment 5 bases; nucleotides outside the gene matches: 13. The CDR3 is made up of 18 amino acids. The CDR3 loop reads CASSIVGRLAGPRETQYF. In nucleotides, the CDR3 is TGTGCCAGTAGTATAGTGGGAAGACTAGCGGGTCCAAGGGAGACCCAGTACTTC.

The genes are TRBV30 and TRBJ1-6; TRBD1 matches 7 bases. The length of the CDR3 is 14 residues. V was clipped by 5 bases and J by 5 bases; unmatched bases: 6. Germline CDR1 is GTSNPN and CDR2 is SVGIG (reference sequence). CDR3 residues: CAWVGQSNNSPLHF. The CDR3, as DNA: TGTGCCTGGGTGGGACAGAGTAATAATTCACCCCTCCACTTT.

CDR3 DNA: TGCAGCGTTGGTCGGTTAGACTACGAGCAGTACTTC. Protein product: CSVGRLDYEQYF. The chain employs TRBV29-1 and TRBJ2-7; D gene uncertain. This CDR3 contains 12 residues. Germline CDR1 SQVTM, CDR2 ANQGSEA. Trimming removed 4 bases from V and 3 bases from J, with 10 bases in between.

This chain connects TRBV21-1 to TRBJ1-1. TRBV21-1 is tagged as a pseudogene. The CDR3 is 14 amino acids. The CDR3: CASSNVRENTEAFF. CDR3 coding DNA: TGTGCCAGCAGCAATGTACGGGAGAACACTGAAGCTTTCTTT.

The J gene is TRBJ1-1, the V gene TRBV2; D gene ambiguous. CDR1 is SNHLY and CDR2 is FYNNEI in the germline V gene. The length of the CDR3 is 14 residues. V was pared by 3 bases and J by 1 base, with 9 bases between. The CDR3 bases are TGTGCCAGCAGTGAGAGAGGAGGGAACACTGAAGCTTTCTTT. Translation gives CASSERGGNTEAFF.

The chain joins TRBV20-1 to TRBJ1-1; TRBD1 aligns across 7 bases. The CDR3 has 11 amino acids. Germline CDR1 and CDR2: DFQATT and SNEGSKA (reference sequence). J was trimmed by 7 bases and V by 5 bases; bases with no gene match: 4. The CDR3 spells CSAGRTGEAFF. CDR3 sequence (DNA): TGCAGTGCTGGGAGGACAGGTGAAGCTTTCTTT.

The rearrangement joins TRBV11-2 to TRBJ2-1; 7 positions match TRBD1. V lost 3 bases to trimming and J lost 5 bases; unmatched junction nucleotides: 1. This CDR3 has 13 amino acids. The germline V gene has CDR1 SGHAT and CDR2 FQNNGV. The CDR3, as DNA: TGTGCCAGCAGCTTTGACAGGGACAATGAGCAGTTCTTC. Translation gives CASSFDRDNEQFF.

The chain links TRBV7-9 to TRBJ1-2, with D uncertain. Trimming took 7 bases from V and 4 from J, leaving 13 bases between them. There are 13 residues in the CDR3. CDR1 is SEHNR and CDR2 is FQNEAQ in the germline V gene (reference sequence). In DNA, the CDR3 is TGTGCCAGCAAGCGTAGTTCGAGCTATGGCTACACCTTC. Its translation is CASKRSSSYGYTF.

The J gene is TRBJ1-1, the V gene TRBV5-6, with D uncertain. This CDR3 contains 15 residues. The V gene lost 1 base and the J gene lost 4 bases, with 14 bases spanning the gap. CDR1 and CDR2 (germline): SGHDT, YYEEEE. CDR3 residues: CASSLFKPGSTEAFF. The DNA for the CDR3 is TGTGCCAGCAGCTTGTTCAAACCGGGAAGCACTGAAGCTTTCTTT.

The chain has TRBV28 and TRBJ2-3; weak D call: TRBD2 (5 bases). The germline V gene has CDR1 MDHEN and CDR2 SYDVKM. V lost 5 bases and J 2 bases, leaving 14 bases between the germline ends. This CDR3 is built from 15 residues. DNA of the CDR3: TGTGCCAGCAGTCCGCAGGACGGGAACACAGATACGCAGTATTTT. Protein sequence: CASSPQDGNTDTQYF.

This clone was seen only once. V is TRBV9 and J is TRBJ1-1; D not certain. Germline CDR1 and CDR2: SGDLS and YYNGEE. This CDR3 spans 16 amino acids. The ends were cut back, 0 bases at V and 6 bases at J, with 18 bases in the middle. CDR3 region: CASSVGRGGLRAEAFF. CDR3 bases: TGTGCCAGCAGCGTAGGACGGGGTGGTCTTAGGGCTGAAGCTTTCTTT.

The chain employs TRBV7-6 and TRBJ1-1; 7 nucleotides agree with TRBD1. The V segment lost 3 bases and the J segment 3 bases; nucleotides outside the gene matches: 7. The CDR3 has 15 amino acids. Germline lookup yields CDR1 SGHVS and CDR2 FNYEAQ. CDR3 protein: CASSLNHRGDTEAFF. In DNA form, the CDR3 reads TGTGCCAGCAGCTTGAATCACAGGGGTGACACTGAAGCTTTCTTT.

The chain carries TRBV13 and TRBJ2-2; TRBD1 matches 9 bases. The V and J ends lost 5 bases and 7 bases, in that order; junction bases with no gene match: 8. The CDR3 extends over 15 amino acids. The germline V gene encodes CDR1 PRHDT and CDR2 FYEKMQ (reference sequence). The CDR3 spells CASSRDRVKGGELFF. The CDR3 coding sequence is TGTGCCAGCAGCCGGGACAGGGTAAAGGGCGGGGAGCTGTTTTTT.

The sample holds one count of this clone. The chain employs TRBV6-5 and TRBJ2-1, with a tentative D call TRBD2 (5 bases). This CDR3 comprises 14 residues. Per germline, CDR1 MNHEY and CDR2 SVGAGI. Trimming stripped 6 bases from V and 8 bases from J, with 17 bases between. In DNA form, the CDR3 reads TGTGCCAGCAGCCGCGGGTACCTAGGCCATGAGCAGTTCTTC. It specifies CASSRGYLGHEQFF.

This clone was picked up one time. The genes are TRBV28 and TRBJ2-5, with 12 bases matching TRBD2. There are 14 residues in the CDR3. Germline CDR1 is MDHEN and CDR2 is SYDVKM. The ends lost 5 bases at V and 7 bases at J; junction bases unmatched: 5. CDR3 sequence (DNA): TGTGCCAGCAGTCTCCCTAGCGGGGGGGGGACCCAGTACTTC. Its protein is CASSLPSGGGTQYF.

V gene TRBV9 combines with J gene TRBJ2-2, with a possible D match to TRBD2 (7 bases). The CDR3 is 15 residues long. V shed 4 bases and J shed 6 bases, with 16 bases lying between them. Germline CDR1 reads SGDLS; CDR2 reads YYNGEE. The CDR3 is CASSPLGGAPGELFF. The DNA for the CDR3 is TGTGCCAGCAGCCCCTTGGGGGGGGCCCCCGGGGAGCTGTTTTTT.

The CDR3 DNA reads TGTGCCAGCACGATGTCAACTAGCACAGATACGCAGTATTTT. Amino acids: CASTMSTSTDTQYF. The V call is TRBV28, the J call TRBJ2-3; D not resolved. Deletions cut 7 bases from V and 0 bases from J, with 11 bases between. Germline V gene data show CDR1 as MDHEN and CDR2 as SYDVKM. The CDR3 is made up of 14 amino acids.